This entry lists 19 T cell receptor beta chains sequenced from one sample in a study of blood T cell repertoires in COVID-19. Assay: immunoSEQ multiplex PCR; the TCRdb copy retains only in-frame clones and omits some. This sample has tens of thousands of clones, with 88% found just once. The sequencing sample was made of peripheral blood. The receptors here all came from a human donor in a cohort sampled during active COVID-19.

The J gene is TRBJ1-3, the V gene TRBV11-2, with unresolved D. The CDR3 has 15 amino acids. With 3 bases removed from V and 4 bases from J, the gap between germline ends came to 13 bases. Looked up from germline, CDR1 is SGHAT and CDR2 is FQNNGV. The CDR3 sequence: CASSLEGNSGNTIYF. The CDR3 DNA reads TGTGCCAGCAGCTTGGAGGGAAATTCAGGAAACACCATATATTTT.

The V call is TRBV27, the J call TRBJ1-5; D remains unclear. Per the germline V gene, CDR1 is MNHEY and CDR2 is SMNVEV (reference sequence). The CDR3 totals 13 residues. The V end was cut by 5 bases, the J end by 8 bases, with 13 bases between. CDR3 nucleotides: TGTGCCAGCAGTGTAAGGGTCGGGGAGCCCCAGCATTTT. It translates to CASSVRVGEPQHF.

The J gene is TRBJ1-4, the V gene TRBV2; D is ambiguous. Germline loops: CDR1 SNHLY, CDR2 FYNNEI. Trimming shortened V by 5 bases and J by 0 bases, and 7 bases separated the two germline ends. The CDR3 loop spans 14 amino acids. CDR3 residues: CASSYIATNEKLFF. The CDR3 nucleotides are TGTGCCAGCAGTTACATTGCAACTAATGAAAAACTGTTTTTT.

V is TRBV11-3 and J is TRBJ2-1; TRBD1 matches at 8 bases. Trimming removed 1 base from V and 5 bases from J; junction bases left unmatched: 4. This CDR3 has 15 residues. CDR1 and CDR2 (germline): SGHNT, YENEEA. The CDR3 bases are TGTGCCAGCAGCTTAGCAGACAGGGGCAACAATGAGCAGTTCTTC. This gives the protein CASSLADRGNNEQFF.

This rearrangement joins TRBV10-3 to TRBJ1-3; 8 positions match TRBD1. V was clipped by 5 bases and J by 0 bases; unmatched bases: 6. The V gene's germline CDR1 is ENHRY and CDR2 SYGVKD. The CDR3 has 16 residues. The CDR3 DNA reads as TGTGCCATCAGTAGTCAAACAGGGGGCTCTGGAAACACCATATATTTT. As protein: CAISSQTGGSGNTIYF.

This clone has a single count. CDR3 protein: CASREFAGGKSGYTF. The CDR3 nucleotides are TGTGCCAGTAGGGAATTTGCAGGGGGCAAGAGTGGCTACACCTTC. V is TRBV19 and J is TRBJ1-2; 8 bases are shared with TRBD1. The junction had 13 bases not matched to a gene; V was cut back by 6 bases and J by 7 bases. From germline, CDR1 is LNHDA and CDR2 SQIVND (reference sequence). The CDR3 is made up of 15 amino acids.

The chain combines TRBV28 with TRBJ1-4; 7 bases match TRBD1. V dropped 6 bases and J dropped 2; count of bases not matched to a gene: 3. Germline V gene lookup returns CDR1 MDHEN and CDR2 SYDVKM. The CDR3 has 14 residues. The chain's CDR3 is CASSPGQTNEKLFF. The CDR3 DNA is TGTGCCAGCAGCCCGGGACAGACTAATGAAAAACTGTTTTTT.

V and J are TRBV18 and TRBJ2-5; D is perhaps TRBD1 (5 bases). The CDR3 length is 14 residues. From germline, CDR1 is KGHSH and CDR2 LQKENI. Trimming left V 3 bases short and J 5 bases short, with 13 bases between. The DNA for the CDR3 is TGTGCCAGCTCACCTTCCCGTCAGGGCGAGACCCAGTACTTC. It encodes CASSPSRQGETQYF. Full variable domain (missing parts from reference TRBV18 and TRBJ2-5): NAGVMQNPRHLVRRRGQEARLRCSPMKGHSHVYWYRQLPEEGLKFMVYLQKENIIDESGMPKERFSAEFPKEGPSILRIQQVVRGDSAAYFCASSPSRQGETQYFGPGTRLLVL.

The V gene is TRBV24-1, the J gene TRBJ2-5; 8 bases map to TRBD1. Germline lookup yields CDR1 KGHDR and CDR2 SFDVKD. The CDR3 loop spans 16 amino acids. V dropped 4 bases and J dropped 1; count of bases not matched to a gene: 7. As DNA, the CDR3 is TGTGCCACCAGTGACCCGACAGGGGCTGGCCAAGAGACCCAGTACTTC. It codes for CATSDPTGAGQETQYF.

DNA for the CDR3: TGTGCCTGGAGCCTTCTTCGGAATGAAAAACTGTTTTTT. Its translation is CAWSLLRNEKLFF. The chain uses TRBV30 and TRBJ1-4; D call uncertain. Germline V gene sequence: CDR1 GTSNPN, CDR2 SVGIG (reference sequence). The CDR3 loop spans 13 amino acids. With 3 bases removed from V and 5 bases from J, the gap between germline ends came to 10 bases.

This chain links TRBV28 with TRBJ2-7; tentatively, D is TRBD2 (7 bases). V was cut by 7 bases and J by 4 bases, with 20 bases left in between. This CDR3 comprises 15 residues. CDR1 MDHEN and CDR2 SYDVKM come from the germline V gene. The CDR3 region is CASIEGGENHYEQYF. The CDR3 coding sequence is TGTGCCAGCATCGAAGGGGGGGAGAATCATTACGAGCAGTACTTC.

This chain links TRBV6-6 with TRBJ1-1, with D uncertain. Trimming shortened V by 6 bases and J by 4 bases, and 9 bases separated the two germline ends. Germline V gives CDR1 MNHNY, CDR2 SVGAGI (reference sequence). The CDR3 spans 12 residues. The DNA of the CDR3 is TGTGCCAGCAGCACCCTAGCCACTGAAGCTTTCTTT. Translation gives CASSTLATEAFF.

V is TRBV4-1 and J is TRBJ1-3; D might be TRBD1 (5 bases). Looked up from germline, CDR1 is MGHRA and CDR2 is YSYEKL. This CDR3 contains 18 residues. V lost 0 bases and J 0 bases, leaving 15 bases between the germline ends. The CDR3 here is CASSQEVGQTLSGNTIYF. As DNA, the CDR3 is TGCGCCAGCAGCCAAGAGGTGGGGCAGACACTCTCTGGAAACACCATATATTTT.

The rearrangement links TRBV20-1 to TRBJ1-3, with D hard to call. Germline V gene sequence: CDR1 DFQATT, CDR2 SNEGSKA (reference sequence). Trimming left V 3 bases short and J 4 bases short, with 7 bases between. The CDR3 loop spans 12 amino acids. The CDR3 spells CSASTEGNTIYF. The CDR3 coding sequence is TGCAGTGCTAGTACCGAGGGAAACACCATATATTTT.

The chain uses TRBV3-1 (or the pseudogene TRBV3-2) and TRBJ2-1; D not certain. This CDR3 comprises 13 residues. Trimming pared 0 bases from V and 8 bases from J, leaving 8 bases between. The germline V gene has CDR1 LGHDT and CDR2 YNNKEL (reference sequence). The DNA of the CDR3 is TGTGCCAGCAGCCAAGATCGGGTCTATGAGCAGTTCTTC. The encoded protein is CASSQDRVYEQFF.

The chain uses TRBV5-1 and TRBJ2-2; TRBD2 might be the D (5 bases). The V end was cut by 1 base, the J end by 0 bases, with 7 bases between. Germline-derived CDR1 and CDR2 are SGHRS and YFSETQ. The CDR3 sequence is 15 residues long. The CDR3 nucleotides are TGCGCCAGCAGCTTGTTGCGGGCGAACACCGGGGAGCTGTTTTTT. Translated: CASSLLRANTGELFF.

The genes are TRBV14 and TRBJ2-2, with D tentatively TRBD2 (5 bases). The length of the CDR3 is 15 residues. The V end was cut by 4 bases, the J end by 6 bases, with 15 bases between. Germline CDR1 is SGHDN and CDR2 is FVKESK. The CDR3 DNA reads as TGTGCCAGCAGCCCGGACTTCCTGGGCCCCGGGGAGCTGTTTTTT. Translating it yields CASSPDFLGPGELFF.

This chain uses TRBV19 with TRBJ2-2, with TRBD2 matching 8 bases. In germline, CDR1 is LNHDA, CDR2 SQIVND (reference sequence). The CDR3 covers 17 residues. The J segment lost 1 base and the V segment lost 4 bases, leaving 8 bases of the junction unmatched. CDR3 sequence: CASSTRGGRMNTGELFF. In nucleotides, the CDR3 is TGTGCCAGTAGTACCCGGGGGGGCCGCATGAACACCGGGGAGCTGTTTTTT.

This clone was found once. This chain connects TRBV30 to TRBJ2-4; 11 positions match TRBD1. J was trimmed by 6 bases and V by 2 bases; bases with no gene match: 6. This CDR3 contains 15 residues. The germline V gene has CDR1 GTSNPN and CDR2 SVGIG (reference sequence). Written as DNA, the CDR3 is TGTGCCTGGAGTACCTGGACAGGGGGCGCAAACATTCAGTACTTC. Residues: CAWSTWTGGANIQYF.